Below are 18 T cell receptor beta chains sequenced from a single sample in a study of T-cell reconstitution after alpha-beta-depleted transplantation in children. A TCRbeta library incorporating unique molecular identifiers was prepared. TCRdb reanalysed the PCR reads using MiXCR and keeps one entry per CDR3 protein. There are some 450,000 distinct CDR3 sequences in the sample; over 40% occur only once, and about 30% lies in the top ten. The sequencing used PBMCs, collected before TCRalphabeta/CD19-depleted stem cell transplant. The receptors here all came from a girl aged 2 to 10 with aplastic anemia, due to receive a stem cell transplant.

The V and J genes are TRBV29-1 and TRBJ2-2; TRBD2 matches 15 bases. The CDR3 covers 16 residues. With V trimmed by 4 bases and J by 5 bases, 5 bases remained unmatched. CDR1 is SQVTM and CDR2 is ANQGSEA in the germline V gene. As DNA, the CDR3 is TGCAGCGTTGGAGGGACTAGCGGGAGGATTACCGGGGAGCTGTTTTTT. Translated, it gives CSVGGTSGRITGELFF.

This clonotype was detected once. The V gene is TRBV3-1, the J gene TRBJ1-5; D remains ambiguous. This CDR3 has 13 residues. Trimming cost V 2 bases and J 9 bases, with 11 bases left between them. Germline assignment: CDR1 LGHDT and CDR2 YNNKEL (reference sequence). As DNA, the CDR3 is TGTGCCAGCAGCCAACGGGTACCTCGGCCCCAGCATTTT. Amino acid sequence: CASSQRVPRPQHF.

This clonotype was counted once. The chain uses TRBV7-8 and TRBJ2-6; 10 nucleotides agree with TRBD1. CDR1 and CDR2 from the germline V gene are SGHVS and FQNEAQ. Trimming took 3 bases from V and 5 from J; bases not matched to a gene: 10. The CDR3 has 18 residues. For the CDR3, the DNA is TGTGCCAGCAGCTTGGTACCGGGACAGGGGCATAGGGCCAACGTCCTGACTTTC. It encodes CASSLVPGQGHRANVLTF.

This clonotype was detected only a few times. V is TRBV2 and J is TRBJ2-3; 10 bases are a match to TRBD2. Trimming took 4 bases from V and 2 from J; bases not matched to a gene: 6. The CDR3 runs 16 residues. Germline CDR1 SNHLY, CDR2 FYNNEI. This CDR3 is CASSAQGLADTDTQYF. The CDR3 DNA reads as TGTGCCAGCAGTGCCCAAGGACTAGCGGACACAGATACGCAGTATTTT.

The chain recombines TRBV6-5 with TRBJ1-6, with TRBD1 as a possible D gene (5 bases). CDR1 and CDR2 (germline): MNHEY, SVGAGI. With 2 bases removed from V and 11 bases from J, the gap between germline ends came to 13 bases. The CDR3 extends over 14 amino acids. The chain's CDR3 is CASSYRGEGTPLHF. The CDR3 DNA reads TGTGCCAGCAGTTACCGGGGGGAGGGTACACCCCTCCACTTT.

This clonotype showed up just a few times. This chain connects TRBV25-1 to TRBJ2-1; D is possibly TRBD1 (6 bases). This CDR3 has 13 amino acids. Trimming cost V 2 bases and J 6 bases, with 8 bases left between them. Germline-derived CDR1 and CDR2 are MGHDK and SYGVNS. CDR3: CASSENRANEQFF. As DNA, the CDR3 is TGTGCCAGCAGTGAAAACAGGGCCAATGAGCAGTTCTTC.

This clonotype was observed a few times. The genes are TRBV6-5 and TRBJ2-1; 9 bases agree with TRBD2. Germline CDR1 and CDR2: MNHEY and SVGAGI. The J segment lost 8 bases and the V segment lost 4 bases, leaving 12 bases of the junction unmatched. The length of the CDR3 is 16 residues. In DNA form, the CDR3 reads TGTGCCAGCAGTTCTGCAGCGGGAGGCCCCCATGATGAGCAGTTCTTC. It yields the protein CASSSAAGGPHDEQFF.

V and J are TRBV28 and TRBJ2-1; possibly TRBD2 for D (7 bases). This CDR3 comprises 14 residues. The germline V and J ends were trimmed by 9 bases and 0 bases, with 12 bases remaining between them. Germline lookup yields CDR1 MDHEN and CDR2 SYDVKM. The CDR3 nucleotides are TGTGCCAGTGGCGGGGGCCTCTCCTACAATGAGCAGTTCTTC. It is translated as CASGGGLSYNEQFF. The entire variable domain, with the rest obtained from reference TRBV28 and TRBJ2-1, is as follows: DVKVTQSSRYLVKRTGEKVFLECVQDMDHENMFWYRQDPGLGLRLIYFSYDVKMKEKGDIPEGYSVSREKKERFSLILESASTNQTSMYLCASGGGLSYNEQFFGPGTRLTVL.

The genes are TRBV11-1 and TRBJ2-5; D might be TRBD1 (6 bases). CDR1 SGHAT and CDR2 FQDESV come from the germline V gene (reference sequence). V lost 3 bases and J 3 bases, leaving 14 bases between the germline ends. The CDR3 sequence is 15 residues long. In DNA, the CDR3 is TGTGCCAGCAGCTTGGACAGCGGTTCTGAAGAGACCCAGTACTTC. This codes for CASSLDSGSEETQYF. Full variable domain (outside the CDR3, taken from reference TRBV11-1 and TRBJ2-5): EAEVAQSPRYKITEKSQAVAFWCDPISGHATLYWYRQILGQGPELLVQFQDESVVDDSQLPKDRFSAERLKGVDSTLKIQPAELGDSAMYLCASSLDSGSEETQYFGPGTRLLVL.

This clonotype was observed a few times. The rearrangement links TRBV6-1 to TRBJ2-3, with TRBD2 matching over 14 bases. There are 17 residues in the CDR3. Germline trimming cut 6 bases from V and 3 bases from J; bases unmatched to any gene: 8. CDR1 and CDR2 from the germline V gene are MNHNS and SASEGT. CDR3 nucleotides: TGTGCCAGCAGCCGACTAGCGGGAGGGCCGGGTACAGATACGCAGTATTTT. Encoded protein: CASSRLAGGPGTDTQYF.

Concerning this clonotype: The junction shows a germline mismatch at one end, possibly a read error. The V call is TRBV6-1, the J call TRBJ2-1; TRBD1 might be the D (6 bases). Germline assignment: CDR1 MNHNS and CDR2 SASEGT. This CDR3 contains 16 residues. The CDR3 loop reads CPSTTTGQGNYNEQFF. Here the CDR3 DNA reads TGTCCCAGCACCACAACAGGGCAGGGAAACTACAATGAGCAGTTCTTC.

The J gene is TRBJ1-6, the V gene TRBV12-3 or TRBV12-4; D is ambiguous. There are 13 residues in the CDR3. The V and J ends lost 5 bases and 13 bases respectively, with 15 bases between them. CDR3 sequence: CASSIGSGFPLHF. Written as DNA, the CDR3 is TGTGCCAGCAGTATAGGTTCTGGTTTCCCCCTCCACTTT.

The chain uses TRBV7-9 and TRBJ2-1, with TRBD2 identical over 12 bases. The CDR3 is made up of 15 amino acids. Germline assignment: CDR1 SEHNR and CDR2 FQNEAQ (reference sequence). V gave up 6 bases and J gave up 6 bases; unmatched junction bases: 6. CDR3 coding DNA: TGTGCCAGCAGGGAAGGACTAGCGGGAACCAATGAGCAGTTCTTC. Protein: CASREGLAGTNEQFF.

The chain recombines TRBV4-3 with TRBJ2-7, with D possibly being TRBD1 or TRBD2 (5 bases each). V lost 4 bases, J lost 4 bases, and 23 bases lay in between. Looked up from germline, CDR1 is LGHNA and CDR2 is YSLEER. CDR3 length: 17 residues. CDR3 protein: CASSPGTHRNRKYEQYF. Written as DNA, the CDR3 is TGCGCCAGCAGCCCGGGGACCCACAGGAACCGAAAATACGAGCAGTACTTC.

The gene calls are TRBV3-1 and TRBJ2-5; 9 bases are a match to TRBD1. J was trimmed by 7 bases and V by 0 bases; bases with no gene match: 3. This CDR3 region has 14 residues. CDR1 is LGHDT, CDR2 YNNKEL, per germline (reference sequence). CDR3 sequence: CASSQDATGGTQYF. DNA of the CDR3: TGTGCCAGCAGCCAAGATGCGACAGGGGGGACCCAGTACTTC.

This clonotype was picked up a small number of times. V gene TRBV20-1 combines with J gene TRBJ2-2, with 11 positions matching TRBD1. Looked up from germline, CDR1 is DFQATT and CDR2 is SNEGSKA (reference sequence). CDR3 length equals 18 residues. V lost 3 bases and J lost 4; bases outside the gene matches: 13. The chain's CDR3 is CSARRAGQGARGTGELFF. The CDR3 DNA sequence: TGCAGTGCTAGGCGAGCCGGACAGGGGGCCCGAGGCACCGGGGAGCTGTTTTTT.

This clonotype was seen at least ten times. The chain uses TRBV29-1 and TRBJ1-5; a possible D gene is TRBD1 (5 bases). The V end was cut by 4 bases, the J end by 7 bases, with 8 bases between. The CDR3 is 11 residues long. Germline V gene sequence: CDR1 SQVTM, CDR2 ANQGSEA. CDR3 region: CSVGEGQPQHF. CDR3 coding DNA: TGCAGCGTTGGGGAGGGGCAGCCCCAGCATTTT.

In this sample, this clonotype turned up many times. The V and J genes are TRBV5-1 and TRBJ2-3; 8 bases agree with TRBD1. With 4 bases clipped from V and 3 bases from J, the junction kept 4 bases outside the gene matches. The CDR3 sequence is 14 residues long. The germline V gene has CDR1 SGHRS and CDR2 YFSETQ. For the CDR3, the DNA is TGCGCCAGCAGCGGACAGGGAAGAACAGATACGCAGTATTTT. Translated: CASSGQGRTDTQYF. Supplemented by reference TRBV5-1 and TRBJ2-3, the full variable domain reads KAGVTQTPRYLIKTRGQQVTLSCSPISGHRSVSWYQQTPGQGLQFLFEYFSETQRNKGNFPGRFSGRQFSNSRSEMNVSTLELGDSALYLCASSGQGRTDTQYFGPGTRLTVL.